This TCR beta chain was found in a study of memory CD4+ T cells and cytomegalovirus serostatus. Overall study results and limits: The CMV-associated TCR signature appears largely within the CD4+ memory repertoire. Median bootstrapped AUC for CMV status was approximately 0.94 originally, about 0.9 US-trained.

Single viable CD3+CD4+CD8-CD45RO+ cells were sorted as the memory CD4+ T cells. The CDR3 totals 12 residues. V shed 11 bases, J shed 2 bases, and the junction held 4 bases outside the gene matches. In germline, CDR1 is MNHNS, CDR2 SASEGT. Original analysis: After removing out-of-frame reads, 2,204,828 distinct TCRbeta sequences remained. Only in-frame clones appear in the TCRdb table, and some are missing; sequencing was by immunoSEQ multiplex PCR. Clone size and the V and J calls come from that table; the DNA yielded D and trimming. The sample shows about 42,000 clones, 60% to 80% of them seen only once. Points on this clone: Its antigen remains unknown.

This TCR came from an adult in good health and CMV-seronegative. Material: memory CD4+ T cells from blood. The genes are TRBV6-1 and TRBJ2-7, with 9 bases matching TRBD1. CDR3 bases: TGTGCCCTCGGGACAGGGACCTACGAGCAGTACTTC. Protein sequence: CALGTGTYEQYF.